The clone carrying this T cell receptor (beta chain) was found a few times. TCRdb reprocessed the 5' RACE reads with MiXCR, giving one entry per CDR3 protein. Of around 160,000 distinct CDR3 sequences in the sample, about 7% are singletons; the top ten hold roughly 2.5%. This sample was included in a study of T cells after yellow fever vaccination. Germline CDR1 SGHNT, CDR2 YYREEE (reference sequence). The CDR3 length is 16 residues. V was cut by 0 bases and J by 0 bases, with 10 bases left in between. The sequenced sample was CD4+ T cells sorted from PBMCs, obtained roughly 5 days after the first yellow fever vaccination. The receptor was isolated from a man between 18 and 35 years old who received the YFV17D yellow fever vaccine. The chain carries TRBV5-4 and TRBJ2-1, with D possibly called TRBD1 or TRBD2 (5 bases each). The CDR3 sequence: CASSLGGQGSYNEQFF. The CDR3 bases are TGTGCCAGCAGCTTGGGAGGGCAGGGCTCCTACAATGAGCAGTTCTTC. Variable domain in full (rest from reference TRBV5-4 and TRBJ2-1): ETGVTQSPTHLIKTRGQQVTLRCSSQSGHNTVSWYQQALGQGPQFIFQYYREEENGRGNFPPRFSGLQFPNYSSELNVNALELDDSALYLCASSLGGQGSYNEQFFGPGTRLTVL.